What follows describes a single T cell receptor (beta chain). Its antigen is as yet unknown. The data were taken from a study of monozygotic twins with inflammatory bowel disease. Study-wide results and caveats: Added variability in patient repertoires may stem from differing immunosuppressive treatments. Healthy co-twins exceeded IBD patients in TCRbeta diversity as measured by inverse Simpson.

Researchers put TCRalpha and TCRbeta cDNA through two nested PCRs lasting approximately 17 and 9 cycles. TCRdb reprocessed the 5' RACE reads; each CDR3 protein has one entry and no DNA is given. The ten most abundant clones cover 2.4% of a sample with some 400,000 distinct CDR3 sequences. The CDR3 is 13 amino acids. Germline-derived CDR1 and CDR2 are SGHTA and FQGNSA. The chain uses TRBV7-2 and TRBJ1-4. The clonotype comes from a human donor with ulcerative colitis or Crohn's disease, or a healthy co-twin of an affected twin (not recorded which). The sample consisted of blood. The chain's CDR3 is CASSLAAFEKLFF.